This TCR beta chain was found in a study of blood T cell repertoires in COVID-19. Assay used: immunoSEQ multiplex PCR; TCRdb lists only in-frame clones, some missing. The sample consists of roughly 200,000 clones, 85% to 90% of them appearing once. The CDR3 loop spans 17 amino acids. V shed 3 bases and J 5 bases; nucleotides not matched to a gene: 12. The germline gives CDR1 SGHAT, CDR2 FQNNGV. The TCR sequence derives from a man older than 75 with acute or convalescent COVID-19. The sequenced sample was peripheral blood. V gene TRBV11-2 combines with J gene TRBJ2-5, with TRBD2 matching 10 bases. The CDR3 sequence: CASSFSSGSGEGETQYF. The CDR3 nucleotides are TGTGCCAGCAGCTTTTCTAGCGGGAGTGGGGAAGGGGAGACCCAGTACTTC.